The next 9 T cell receptor beta chains were all read from a single sample in a study of blood T cell repertoires in COVID-19. Clones were sequenced by immunoSEQ multiplex PCR, and TCRdb holds only the in-frame ones, with some missing. The sample consists of nearly 400,000 clones, just under 90% of them appearing once. The specimen was PBMCs or T cells enriched from blood (not recorded which). All receptors come from a woman under 40 who had recovered from COVID-19.

The gene calls are TRBV28 and TRBJ1-3; possible D gene TRBD1, 5 bases. Germline V gives CDR1 MDHEN, CDR2 SYDVKM. V was trimmed by 5 bases and J by 0 bases, leaving 14 bases between them. This CDR3 has 16 amino acids. In DNA, the CDR3 is TGTGCCAGCAGTGGCCCCAGGGCGCGCTCTGGAAACACCATATATTTT. This gives the protein CASSGPRARSGNTIYF.

This clone was observed a single time. The V call is TRBV18, the J call TRBJ2-7; tentatively, D is TRBD2 (6 bases). V gave up 3 bases and J gave up 4 bases, with 13 bases separating them. The germline V gene encodes CDR1 KGHSH and CDR2 LQKENI. The CDR3 consists of 14 residues. In DNA form, the CDR3 reads TGTGCCAGCTCACCCTCTGCCGGAGGGTACGAGCAGTACTTC. Protein: CASSPSAGGYEQYF.

The chain couples TRBV28 to TRBJ1-4, with no clear D. CDR1 is MDHEN, CDR2 SYDVKM, per germline. V was pared by 5 bases and J by 10 bases, with 11 bases between. This CDR3 is 12 amino acids long. Here the CDR3 DNA reads TGTGCCAGCAGTGAAAATACTCCAAAACTGTTTTTT. It specifies CASSENTPKLFF.

This rearrangement joins TRBV7-6 to TRBJ2-7; 9 bases align to TRBD1. Trimming at V came to 4 bases and at J to 2 bases, leaving 12 bases not matched to a gene. Germline V gives CDR1 SGHVS, CDR2 FNYEAQ. The CDR3 runs 17 residues. The CDR3 DNA sequence: TGTGCCAGCAGCTCGGGCGGGACAGGGAATCCCCCCTACGAGCAGTACTTC. Translating gives CASSSGGTGNPPYEQYF.

The chain recombines TRBV4-1 with TRBJ1-2; tentative D call: TRBD1 (5 bases). From germline, CDR1 is MGHRA and CDR2 YSYEKL. The CDR3 has 16 amino acids. Trimming cost V 0 bases and J 3 bases, with 14 bases left between them. The CDR3 here is CASSQEPQGKHYGYTF. The CDR3 nucleotides are TGCGCCAGCAGCCAAGAGCCGCAGGGAAAACACTATGGCTACACCTTC.

The chain couples TRBV2 to TRBJ2-5; the D gene is possibly TRBD1 (5 bases). Germline V gene data show CDR1 as SNHLY and CDR2 as FYNNEI. Between the trimmed V and J ends, which lost 6 bases and 1 base, there was a span of 9 bases. This CDR3 is 13 amino acids long. The CDR3 here is CASSWTPQETQYF. CDR3 nucleotides: TGTGCCAGCAGCTGGACACCCCAAGAGACCCAGTACTTC.

This chain uses TRBV15 with TRBJ1-3; D is possibly TRBD1 (5 bases). Trimming removed 3 bases at V and 8 bases at J, with 14 bases between. The CDR3 is 14 amino acids. Per germline, CDR1 LNHNV and CDR2 YYDKDF (reference sequence). This CDR3 is CATSSLRGVDTIYF. CDR3 DNA sequence: TGTGCCACCAGCAGTCTACGGGGGGTTGACACCATATATTTT.

V is TRBV7-6 and J is TRBJ2-3, with 7 nucleotides matching TRBD2. The junction had 3 bases not matched to a gene; V was cut back by 2 bases and J by 1 base. CDR1 is SGHVS and CDR2 is FNYEAQ in the germline V gene. There are 15 residues in the CDR3. CDR3 loop: CASSLSGVGTDTQYF. For the CDR3, the DNA is TGTGCCAGCAGCTTAAGCGGGGTGGGCACAGATACGCAGTATTTT. Supplemented by reference TRBV7-6 and TRBJ2-3, the full variable domain reads GAGVSQSPRYKVTKRGQDVALRCDPISGHVSLYWYRQALGQGPEFLTYFNYEAQQDKSGLPNDRFSAERPEGSISTLTIQRTEQRDSAMYRCASSLSGVGTDTQYFGPGTRLTVL.

The chain links TRBV6-5 to TRBJ1-1; tentative D call: TRBD1 (6 bases). Germline V CDR1 and CDR2: MNHEY, SVGAGI. The CDR3 spans 14 residues. V lost 7 bases and J 1 base, leaving 13 bases between the germline ends. The CDR3 DNA is TGTGCCAGCACCAACAGGGTAAGGAACACTGAAGCTTTCTTT. This codes for CASTNRVRNTEAFF.